This section outlines one T cell receptor (beta chain) sequence together with its context. The source of the sample is a study of cytomegalovirus exposure and HLA in healthy donors. V shed 0 bases and J shed 7 bases, with 10 bases lying between them. The CDR3 contains 14 residues. The germline CDR1 and CDR2 sequences are SGHTA and FQGTGA. Data came from immunoSEQ multiplex PCR; TCRdb stores just in-frame clones and leaves some out. The repertoire includes 200,000 to 300,000 clones, about 86% of them detected once, and 1.2% sits in the top ten. The sequence was obtained from a woman aged 25 to 39 in good health and CMV-seropositive. Sequenced sample: PBMCs. The gene calls are TRBV7-3 and TRBJ2-1; a possible D gene is TRBD2 (5 bases). The CDR3 spells CASSLTGWRNEQFF. The CDR3 DNA follows: TGTGCCAGCAGCTTAACGGGCTGGAGGAATGAGCAGTTCTTC.